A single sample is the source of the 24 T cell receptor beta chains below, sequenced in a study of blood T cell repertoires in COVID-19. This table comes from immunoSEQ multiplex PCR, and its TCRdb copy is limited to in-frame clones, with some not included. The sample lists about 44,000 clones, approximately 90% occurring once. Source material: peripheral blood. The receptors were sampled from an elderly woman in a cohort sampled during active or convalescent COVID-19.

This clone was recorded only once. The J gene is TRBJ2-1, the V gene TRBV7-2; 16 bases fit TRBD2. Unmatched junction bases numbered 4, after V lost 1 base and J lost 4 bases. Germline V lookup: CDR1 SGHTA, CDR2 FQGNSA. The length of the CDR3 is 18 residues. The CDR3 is CASSLGGLAGGPYNEQFF. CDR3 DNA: TGTGCCAGCAGCTTAGGGGGACTAGCGGGAGGGCCATACAATGAGCAGTTCTTC.

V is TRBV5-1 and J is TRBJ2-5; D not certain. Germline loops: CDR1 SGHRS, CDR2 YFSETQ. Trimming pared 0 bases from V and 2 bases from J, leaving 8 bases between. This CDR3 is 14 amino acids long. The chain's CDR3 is CASSLGQVQETQYF. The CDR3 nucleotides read TGCGCCAGCAGCTTGGGGCAGGTACAAGAGACCCAGTACTTC. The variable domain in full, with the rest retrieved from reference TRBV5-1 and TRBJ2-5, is KAGVTQTPRYLIKTRGQQVTLSCSPISGHRSVSWYQQTPGQGLQFLFEYFSETQRNKGNFPGRFSGRQFSNSRSEMNVSTLELGDSALYLCASSLGQVQETQYFGPGTRLLVL.

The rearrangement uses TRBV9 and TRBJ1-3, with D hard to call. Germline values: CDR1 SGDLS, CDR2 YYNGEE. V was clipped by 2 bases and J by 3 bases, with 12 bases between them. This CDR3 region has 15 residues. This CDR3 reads CASSVGELVGNTIYF. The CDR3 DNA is TGTGCCAGCAGCGTCGGGGAGCTAGTTGGAAACACCATATATTTT.

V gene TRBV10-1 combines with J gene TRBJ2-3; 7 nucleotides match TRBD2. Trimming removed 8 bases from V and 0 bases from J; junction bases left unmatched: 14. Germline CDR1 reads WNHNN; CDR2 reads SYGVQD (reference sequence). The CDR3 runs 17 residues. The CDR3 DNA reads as TGCGCCAGCCCCCGGGGCGGGAGACACCTAAGCACAGATACGCAGTATTTT. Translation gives CASPRGGRHLSTDTQYF.

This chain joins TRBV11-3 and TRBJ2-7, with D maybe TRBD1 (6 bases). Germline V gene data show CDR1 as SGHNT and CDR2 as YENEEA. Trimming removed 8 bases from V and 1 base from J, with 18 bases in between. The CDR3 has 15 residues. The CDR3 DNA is TGTGCCAGCGCGAAGACTCTGGACAGTTCCTACGAGCAGTACTTC. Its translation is CASAKTLDSSYEQYF.

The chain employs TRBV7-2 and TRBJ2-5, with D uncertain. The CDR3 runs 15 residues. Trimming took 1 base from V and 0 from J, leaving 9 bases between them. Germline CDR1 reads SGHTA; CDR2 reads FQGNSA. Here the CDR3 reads CASSLGVVYQETQYF. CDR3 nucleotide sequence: TGTGCCAGCAGCTTAGGTGTCGTTTACCAAGAGACCCAGTACTTC.

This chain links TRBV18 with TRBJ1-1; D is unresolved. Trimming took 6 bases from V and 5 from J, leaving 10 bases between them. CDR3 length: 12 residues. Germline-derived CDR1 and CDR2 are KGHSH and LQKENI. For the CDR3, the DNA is TGTGCCAGCTCCTCGGTATCGACTGAAGCTTTCTTT. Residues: CASSSVSTEAFF.

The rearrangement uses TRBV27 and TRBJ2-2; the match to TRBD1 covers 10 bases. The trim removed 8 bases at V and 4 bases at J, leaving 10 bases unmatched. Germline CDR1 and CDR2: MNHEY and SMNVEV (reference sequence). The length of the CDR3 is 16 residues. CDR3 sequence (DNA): TGTGCCAGCGGCAAAGGACAGGGGGTTAGCACCGGGGAGCTGTTTTTT. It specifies CASGKGQGVSTGELFF.

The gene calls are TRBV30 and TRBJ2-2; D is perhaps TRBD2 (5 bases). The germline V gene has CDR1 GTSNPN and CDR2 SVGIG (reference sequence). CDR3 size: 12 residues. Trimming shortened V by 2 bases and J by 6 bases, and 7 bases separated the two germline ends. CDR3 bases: TGTGCCTGGAGTCGAGGGCCCGGGGAGCTGTTTTTT. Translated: CAWSRGPGELFF.

CDR3: CASSPGTGGQPQHF. CDR3 DNA: TGTGCCAGCAGTCCGGGGACAGGGGGTCAGCCCCAGCATTTT. The genes are TRBV27 and TRBJ1-5; 11 nucleotides match TRBD1. Germline CDR1 MNHEY, CDR2 SMNVEV (reference sequence). The CDR3 consists of 14 residues. Trimming took 5 bases from V and 6 from J; bases not matched to a gene: 3.

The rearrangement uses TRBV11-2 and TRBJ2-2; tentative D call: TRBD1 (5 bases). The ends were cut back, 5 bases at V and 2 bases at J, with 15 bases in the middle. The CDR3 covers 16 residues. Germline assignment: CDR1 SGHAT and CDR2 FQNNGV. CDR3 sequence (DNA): TGTGCCAGCAGCCGGACACGGAGTTATAACACCGGGGAGCTGTTTTTT. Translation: CASSRTRSYNTGELFF.

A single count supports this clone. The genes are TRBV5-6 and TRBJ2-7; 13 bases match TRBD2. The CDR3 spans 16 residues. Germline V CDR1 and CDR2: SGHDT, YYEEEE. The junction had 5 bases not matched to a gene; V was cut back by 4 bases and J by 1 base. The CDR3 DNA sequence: TGTGCCAGCAGCCCCGGGACTAGCGGGATTTCCTACGAGCAGTACTTC. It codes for CASSPGTSGISYEQYF.

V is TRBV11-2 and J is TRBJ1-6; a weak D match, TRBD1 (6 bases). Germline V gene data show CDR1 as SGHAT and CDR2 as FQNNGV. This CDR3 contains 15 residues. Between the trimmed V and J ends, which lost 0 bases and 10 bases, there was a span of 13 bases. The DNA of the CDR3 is TGTGCCAGCAGCTTAGAGCCAGGGGTCAGATCACCCCTCCACTTT. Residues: CASSLEPGVRSPLHF.

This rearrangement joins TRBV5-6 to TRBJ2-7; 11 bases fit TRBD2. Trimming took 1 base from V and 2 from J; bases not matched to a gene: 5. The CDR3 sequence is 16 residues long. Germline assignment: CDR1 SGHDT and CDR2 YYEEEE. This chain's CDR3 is CASSLLAGGFTYEQYF. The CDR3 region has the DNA TGTGCCAGCAGCTTGCTAGCGGGAGGATTCACCTACGAGCAGTACTTC.

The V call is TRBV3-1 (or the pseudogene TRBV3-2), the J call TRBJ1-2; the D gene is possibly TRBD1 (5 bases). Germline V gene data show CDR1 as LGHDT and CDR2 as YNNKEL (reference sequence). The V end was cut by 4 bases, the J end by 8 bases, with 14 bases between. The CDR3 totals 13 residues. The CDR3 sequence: CASSRSGSEGYTF. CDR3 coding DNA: TGTGCCAGCAGCCGGTCAGGGTCGGAGGGCTACACCTTC.

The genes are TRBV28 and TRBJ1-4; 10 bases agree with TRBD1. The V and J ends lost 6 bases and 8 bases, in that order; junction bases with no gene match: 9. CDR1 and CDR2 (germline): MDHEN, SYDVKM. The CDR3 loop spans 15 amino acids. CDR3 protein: CASSPPPGQGEKLFF. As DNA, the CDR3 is TGTGCCAGCAGCCCCCCCCCGGGACAGGGGGAAAAACTGTTTTTT.

The CDR3 DNA sequence: TGTGCCAGCAGCTTTAGGGGGGGTGTTCCGGCGAGAAATGAGCAGTTCTTC. This codes for CASSFRGGVPARNEQFF. The rearrangement uses TRBV11-3 and TRBJ2-1, with a possible D match to TRBD2 (7 bases). Germline CDR1 and CDR2: SGHNT and YENEEA. The CDR3 totals 17 residues. Trimming shortened V by 3 bases and J by 7 bases, and 22 bases separated the two germline ends.

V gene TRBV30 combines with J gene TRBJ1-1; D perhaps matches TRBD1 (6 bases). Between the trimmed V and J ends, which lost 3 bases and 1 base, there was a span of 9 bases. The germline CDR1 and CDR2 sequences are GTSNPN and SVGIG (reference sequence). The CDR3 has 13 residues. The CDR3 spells CAWRPRGNTEAFF. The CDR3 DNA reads TGTGCCTGGAGGCCCAGGGGGAACACTGAAGCTTTCTTT.

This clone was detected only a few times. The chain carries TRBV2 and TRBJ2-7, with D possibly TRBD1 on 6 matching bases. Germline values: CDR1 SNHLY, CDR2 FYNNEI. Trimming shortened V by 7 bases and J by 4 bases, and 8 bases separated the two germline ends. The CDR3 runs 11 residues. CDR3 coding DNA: TGTGCCAGCAACCAGGGGTACGAGCAGTACTTC. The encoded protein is CASNQGYEQYF.

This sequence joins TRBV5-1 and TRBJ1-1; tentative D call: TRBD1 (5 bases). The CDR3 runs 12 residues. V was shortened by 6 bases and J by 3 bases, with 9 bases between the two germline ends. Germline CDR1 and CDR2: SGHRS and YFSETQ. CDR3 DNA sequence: TGCGCCAGCACCGGGGACTACACTGAAGCTTTCTTT. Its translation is CASTGDYTEAFF.

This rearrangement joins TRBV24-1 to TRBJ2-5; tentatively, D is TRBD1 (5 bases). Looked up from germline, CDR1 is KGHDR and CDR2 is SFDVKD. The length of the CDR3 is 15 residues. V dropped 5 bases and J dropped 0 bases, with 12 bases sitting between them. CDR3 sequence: CATSGQTADQETQYF. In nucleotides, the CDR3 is TGTGCCACCAGTGGCCAGACAGCAGACCAAGAGACCCAGTACTTC.

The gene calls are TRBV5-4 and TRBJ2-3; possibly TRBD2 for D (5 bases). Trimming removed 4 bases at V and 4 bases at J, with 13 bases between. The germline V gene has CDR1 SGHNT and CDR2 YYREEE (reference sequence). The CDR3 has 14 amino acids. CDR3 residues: CASSPRGRPDTQYF. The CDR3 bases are TGTGCCAGCAGCCCGCGCGGGCGGCCAGATACGCAGTATTTT. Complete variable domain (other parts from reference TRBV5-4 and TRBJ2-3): ETGVTQSPTHLIKTRGQQVTLRCSSQSGHNTVSWYQQALGQGPQFIFQYYREEENGRGNFPPRFSGLQFPNYSSELNVNALELDDSALYLCASSPRGRPDTQYFGPGTRLTVL.

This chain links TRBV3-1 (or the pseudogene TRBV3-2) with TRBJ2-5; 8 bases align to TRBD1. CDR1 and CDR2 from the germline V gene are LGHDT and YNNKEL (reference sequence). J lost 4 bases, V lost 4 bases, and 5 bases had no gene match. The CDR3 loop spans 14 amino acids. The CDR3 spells CASSPSTGAETQYF. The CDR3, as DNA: TGTGCCAGCAGCCCGTCGACAGGGGCAGAGACCCAGTACTTC.

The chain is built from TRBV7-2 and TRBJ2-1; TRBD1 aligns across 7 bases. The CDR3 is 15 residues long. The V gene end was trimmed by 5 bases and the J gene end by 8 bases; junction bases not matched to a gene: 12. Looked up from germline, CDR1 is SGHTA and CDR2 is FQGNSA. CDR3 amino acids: CASSRAGQGVDEQFF. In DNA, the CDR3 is TGTGCCAGCAGCCGGGCTGGGCAGGGGGTGGATGAGCAGTTCTTC. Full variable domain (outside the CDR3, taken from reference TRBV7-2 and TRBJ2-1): GAGVSQSPSNKVTEKGKDVELRCDPISGHTALYWYRQSLGQGLEFLIYFQGNSAPDKSGLPSDRFSAERTGGSVSTLTIQRTQQEDSAVYLCASSRAGQGVDEQFFGPGTRLTVL.